The 21 T cell receptor beta chains reported below all come from one sample, sequenced in a study of T cell responses to AZD1222 COVID-19 vaccine. Clones were read by immunoSEQ multiplex PCR, and TCRdb kept only the in-frame ones, dropping some. The sample lists about 150,000 clones, about 91% occurring once. Material: peripheral blood, obtained on day 0 of AZD1222 vaccination. These TCRs come from an adult in good health.

The V and J genes are TRBV2 and TRBJ2-7, with 8 bases fitting TRBD2. CDR1 and CDR2 from the germline V gene are SNHLY and FYNNEI. Unmatched junction bases numbered 10, after V lost 6 bases and J lost 6 bases. The CDR3 length is 14 residues. The CDR3 sequence is CASSGRVGGREQYF. The DNA of the CDR3 is TGTGCCAGCAGCGGGAGGGTCGGAGGGCGCGAGCAGTACTTC.

The chain couples TRBV6-5 to TRBJ2-2; 7 bases fit TRBD2. The CDR3 runs to 15 residues. The V and J ends lost 6 bases and 5 bases, in that order; junction bases with no gene match: 9. The germline gives CDR1 MNHEY, CDR2 SVGAGI. The CDR3 DNA is TGTGCCAGCAGGCCTCTAGCGGTACGGACCGGGGAGCTGTTTTTT. This translates into CASRPLAVRTGELFF.

The V gene is TRBV7-3, the J gene TRBJ2-1, with TRBD2 matching over 9 bases. The CDR3 loop spans 15 amino acids. V was clipped by 4 bases and J by 7 bases; unmatched bases: 8. Germline CDR1 reads SGHTA; CDR2 reads FQGTGA. The CDR3 protein is CASSSPGTSLNEQFF. Here the CDR3 DNA reads TGTGCCAGCAGCTCGCCCGGGACTAGCTTAAATGAGCAGTTCTTC.

The CDR3 region is CASSYVGTHEQYF. In DNA form, the CDR3 reads TGTGCCAGCAGCTATGTAGGGACCCACGAGCAGTACTTC. V and J are TRBV7-9 and TRBJ2-7; D is tentatively TRBD1 or TRBD2 (5 bases each). The length of the CDR3 is 13 residues. Trimming took 4 bases from V and 5 from J, leaving 12 bases between them. Per germline, CDR1 SEHNR and CDR2 FQNEAQ (reference sequence). The whole variable domain, filled in from reference TRBV7-9 and TRBJ2-7, reads DTGVSQNPRHKITKRGQNVTFRCDPISEHNRLYWYRQTLGQGPEFLTYFQNEAQLEKSRLLSDRFSAERPKGSFSTLEIQRTEQGDSAMYLCASSYVGTHEQYFGPGTRLTVT.

The V and J genes are TRBV19 and TRBJ2-3; 8 nucleotides line up with TRBD2. The CDR3 loop spans 15 amino acids. The germline gives CDR1 LNHDA, CDR2 SQIVND (reference sequence). Trimming at V came to 7 bases and at J to 3 bases, leaving 9 bases not matched to a gene. The CDR3 sequence is CASNMLAGTTDTQYF. CDR3 nucleotide sequence: TGTGCCAGTAACATGTTAGCGGGGACTACAGATACGCAGTATTTT.

V and J are TRBV18 and TRBJ1-2; 10 nucleotides align to TRBD1. Germline CDR1 KGHSH, CDR2 LQKENI. The CDR3 runs to 16 residues. V dropped 1 base and J dropped 2; count of bases not matched to a gene: 4. Here the CDR3 reads CASSPRAGQGNYGYTF. In nucleotides, the CDR3 is TGTGCCAGCTCACCACGGGCGGGACAGGGGAACTATGGCTACACCTTC.

V gene TRBV5-1 combines with J gene TRBJ2-1, with 7 bases matching TRBD1. V shed 2 bases, J shed 6 bases, and the junction held 17 bases outside the gene matches. There are 18 residues in the CDR3. The V gene's germline CDR1 is SGHRS and CDR2 YFSETQ. CDR3 sequence reads: CASSFSPTPQGGGNEQFF. DNA of the CDR3: TGCGCCAGCAGCTTTTCTCCCACCCCCCAAGGGGGCGGCAATGAGCAGTTCTTC. Drawing the rest from reference TRBV5-1 and TRBJ2-1, the complete variable domain is KAGVTQTPRYLIKTRGQQVTLSCSPISGHRSVSWYQQTPGQGLQFLFEYFSETQRNKGNFPGRFSGRQFSNSRSEMNVSTLELGDSALYLCASSFSPTPQGGGNEQFFGPGTRLTVL.

The chain links TRBV20-1 to TRBJ2-1; D is undetermined. Germline CDR1 and CDR2: DFQATT and SNEGSKA (reference sequence). Trimming pared 4 bases from V and 10 bases from J, leaving 11 bases between. This CDR3 comprises 11 residues. CDR3: CSAIVLSEQFF. The CDR3 bases are TGCAGTGCTATAGTATTGTCCGAGCAGTTCTTC.

The V gene is TRBV19, the J gene TRBJ1-5, with D tentatively TRBD1 (5 bases). CDR3 length: 14 residues. With 8 bases removed from V and 0 bases from J, the gap between germline ends came to 11 bases. The germline V gene has CDR1 LNHDA and CDR2 SQIVND (reference sequence). The CDR3 DNA reads TGTGCCAGTTGCGGACACATTAGCAATCAGCCCCAGCATTTT. This gives the protein CASCGHISNQPQHF.

The chain carries TRBV5-6 and TRBJ2-7; D might be TRBD2 (6 bases). Germline V CDR1 and CDR2: SGHDT, YYEEEE. V was shortened by 0 bases and J by 6 bases, with 19 bases between the two germline ends. There are 16 residues in the CDR3. CDR3 region: CASSLGLRGRTREQYF. CDR3 nucleotide sequence: TGTGCCAGCAGCTTGGGGTTACGGGGGAGGACTCGCGAGCAGTACTTC.

This clone was observed a handful of times. V is TRBV12-3 or TRBV12-4 and J is TRBJ1-1, with a weak D call TRBD1 (6 bases). V was shortened by 2 bases and J by 5 bases, with 9 bases between the two germline ends. This CDR3 comprises 13 residues. The CDR3 sequence: CASSLRGVTEAFF. CDR3 DNA sequence: TGTGCCAGCAGTTTAAGGGGGGTGACTGAAGCTTTCTTT.

The chain is built from TRBV28 and TRBJ2-7, with 7 bases lining up with TRBD2. The CDR3 sequence is 15 residues long. CDR1 is MDHEN and CDR2 is SYDVKM in the germline V gene. The trim removed 2 bases at V and 1 base at J, leaving 5 bases unmatched. CDR3 loop: CASSLDGRRSYEQYF. Written as DNA, the CDR3 is TGTGCCAGCAGTTTAGACGGGAGGAGATCCTACGAGCAGTACTTC.

CDR3 sequence (DNA): TGTGCCAGTAGCCGGGACTGGAGCTCCTATAATTCACCCCTCCACTTT. Translating it yields CASSRDWSSYNSPLHF. This sequence joins TRBV19 and TRBJ1-6; D might be TRBD1 (5 bases). This CDR3 region has 16 residues. V shed 6 bases and J shed 0 bases, with 12 bases lying between them. The germline CDR1 and CDR2 sequences are LNHDA and SQIVND (reference sequence).

The chain uses TRBV6-5 and TRBJ1-5; possible D gene TRBD1, 5 bases. Trimming pared 4 bases from V and 2 bases from J, leaving 12 bases between. Germline lookup yields CDR1 MNHEY and CDR2 SVGAGI. CDR3 size: 15 residues. The CDR3 coding sequence is TGTGCCAGCAGTTTCACAGGTATTGGCAATCAGCCCCAGCATTTT. Amino acids: CASSFTGIGNQPQHF.

CDR3 region: CASSQPTSGSRGTQYF. The DNA for the CDR3 is TGTGCCAGCAGCCAACCCACTAGCGGGAGTAGGGGTACGCAGTATTTT. The rearrangement joins TRBV14 to TRBJ2-3, with TRBD2 identical over 11 bases. CDR1 and CDR2 (germline): SGHDN, FVKESK. The CDR3 is made up of 16 amino acids. J lost 8 bases, V lost 2 bases, and 9 bases had no gene match.

The rearrangement joins TRBV19 to TRBJ2-7; 13 positions match TRBD2. Trimming cost V 1 base and J 6 bases; bases outside gene matches: 3. Germline loops: CDR1 LNHDA, CDR2 SQIVND (reference sequence). The CDR3 is 15 residues long. CDR3 protein: CASSIGLAGGGEQYF. CDR3 bases: TGTGCCAGTAGTATAGGACTAGCGGGAGGCGGCGAGCAGTACTTC.

The chain couples TRBV10-2 to TRBJ1-1, with 8 bases that match TRBD1. After removal of 3 bases from V and 0 bases from J, the junction contained 12 bases not matched to a gene. The CDR3 runs 18 residues. CDR1 is WSHSY, CDR2 SAAADI, per germline. This chain's CDR3 is CASSDLDRDDTMNTEAFF. Here the CDR3 DNA reads TGCGCCAGCAGTGACCTGGACAGGGACGACACCATGAACACTGAAGCTTTCTTT.

V is TRBV6-5 and J is TRBJ2-5; D is possibly TRBD1 or TRBD2 (5 bases each). The germline CDR1 and CDR2 sequences are MNHEY and SVGAGI. Trimming took off 8 bases at V and 2 bases at J, with 15 bases between the two ends. The CDR3 spans 14 residues. In nucleotides, the CDR3 is TGTGCCAGCTCGGGGCGGCCCGGTCAAGAGACCCAGTACTTC. Amino acid sequence: CASSGRPGQETQYF.

In DNA form, the CDR3 reads TGTGCCAGCAGTGAAGAATCGTGGAGTCGGACAGGCCACAACGAGCAGTACTTC. It specifies CASSEESWSRTGHNEQYF. The gene calls are TRBV6-1 and TRBJ2-7, with 7 bases that match TRBD1. The J segment lost 5 bases and the V segment lost 1 base, leaving 17 bases of the junction unmatched. The V gene's germline CDR1 is MNHNS and CDR2 SASEGT. The CDR3 contains 18 residues.

The J gene is TRBJ1-1, the V gene TRBV25-1, with D unclear. This CDR3 comprises 12 residues. Germline-derived CDR1 and CDR2 are MGHDK and SYGVNS. V was cut by 6 bases and J by 0 bases, with 5 bases left in between. The CDR3: CASRTMNTEAFF. The DNA for the CDR3 is TGTGCCAGCAGAACTATGAACACTGAAGCTTTCTTT. Using reference TRBV25-1 and TRBJ1-1 for the parts outside the CDR3, the full variable domain is EADIYQTPRYLVIGTGKKITLECSQTMGHDKMYWYQQDPGMELHLIHYSYGVNSTEKGDLSSESTVSRIRTEHFPLTLESARPSHTSQYLCASRTMNTEAFFGQGTRLTVV.

The chain carries TRBV6-1 and TRBJ2-4; no firm D call. The V gene's germline CDR1 is MNHNS and CDR2 SASEGT. The germline V and J ends were trimmed by 2 bases and 1 base, with 18 bases remaining between them. The length of the CDR3 is 18 residues. This CDR3 reads CASSEMGISKGAKNIQYF. In DNA, the CDR3 is TGTGCCAGCAGTGAAATGGGCATCTCCAAAGGGGCCAAAAACATTCAGTACTTC.